The 24 T cell receptor beta chains in this list originate from one sample, sequenced in a study of cytomegalovirus exposure and HLA in healthy donors. The primer mix had 60 Vbeta and 13 Jbeta primers. Profiled with immunoSEQ multiplex PCR; TCRdb holds only in-frame clones, not every one. The data contain under 170,000 clones, roughly 77% of them singletons. The specimen was PBMCs. Source of these receptors: a human donor in good health.

V usage is TRBV15 and J usage is TRBJ1-5; D call uncertain. Between the trimmed V and J ends, which lost 0 bases and 7 bases, there was a span of 13 bases. The CDR3 loop spans 15 amino acids. In germline, CDR1 is LNHNV, CDR2 YYDKDF (reference sequence). CDR3 sequence reads: CATSRDLRPEQPQHF. The CDR3 bases are TGTGCCACCAGCAGAGATTTGCGGCCAGAGCAGCCCCAGCATTTT.

This clone was seen only once. The chain couples TRBV7-9 to TRBJ2-1; a weak D match, TRBD1 (6 bases). The CDR3 length is 16 residues. From germline, CDR1 is SEHNR and CDR2 FQNEAQ (reference sequence). V lost 0 bases, J lost 5 bases, and 14 bases lay in between. The CDR3 region has the DNA TGTGCCAGCAGCTTAGCGACGACAGGAGAAAACAATGAGCAGTTCTTC. Residues: CASSLATTGENNEQFF.

The V call is TRBV6-1, the J call TRBJ1-5; D is possibly TRBD1 (6 bases). The germline V gene encodes CDR1 MNHNS and CDR2 SASEGT. Trimming cost V 4 bases and J 4 bases, with 17 bases left between them. The CDR3 has 16 amino acids. CDR3 protein: CASSVLSGQGNQPQHF. For the CDR3, the DNA is TGTGCCAGCAGTGTGCTGTCAGGGCAGGGGAATCAGCCCCAGCATTTT.

V and J are TRBV5-6 and TRBJ1-1; TRBD1 agrees at 7 bases. Germline V lookup: CDR1 SGHDT, CDR2 YYEEEE. V lost 4 bases and J lost 0; bases outside the gene matches: 12. This CDR3 is 17 amino acids long. CDR3 loop: CASSGGGAGNLNTEAFF. CDR3 nucleotides: TGTGCCAGCAGCGGAGGGGGCGCAGGTAATCTGAACACTGAAGCTTTCTTT.

The CDR3 here is CASSRTGVEKLFF. The CDR3 coding sequence is TGTGCCAGCAGCAGGACAGGGGTTGAAAAACTGTTTTTT. V usage is TRBV5-6 and J usage is TRBJ1-4; 9 positions agree with TRBD1. The CDR3 totals 13 residues. CDR1 and CDR2 (germline): SGHDT, YYEEEE. V dropped 4 bases and J dropped 7; count of bases not matched to a gene: 2.

In its sample, this clone was seen once. The chain has TRBV28 and TRBJ2-7; 11 positions match TRBD2. This CDR3 spans 19 amino acids. Trimming at V came to 3 bases and at J to 4 bases, leaving 17 bases not matched to a gene. Germline V lookup: CDR1 MDHEN, CDR2 SYDVKM. CDR3 DNA: TGTGCCAGCAGTTTCGTAAATTCACTAGCGGGAGTAGGTGGGTACGAGCAGTACTTC. Translated: CASSFVNSLAGVGGYEQYF.

The gene calls are TRBV7-2 and TRBJ2-7, with a weak D call TRBD2 (6 bases). From germline, CDR1 is SGHTA and CDR2 FQGNSA. V was shortened by 1 base and J by 3 bases, with 16 bases between the two germline ends. CDR3 length: 16 residues. The CDR3 DNA reads TGTGCCAGCAGCTTAGACGGTAGCGGAACTTACTACGAGCAGTACTTC. Translated, it gives CASSLDGSGTYYEQYF.

V gene TRBV6-5 combines with J gene TRBJ1-2, with D tentatively TRBD1 (6 bases). The CDR3 contains 15 residues. CDR1 is MNHEY, CDR2 SVGAGI, per germline. V was clipped by 6 bases and J by 5 bases, with 19 bases between them. CDR3 sequence: CASRQQGPLWYGYTF. The CDR3 coding sequence is TGTGCCAGCAGGCAACAGGGTCCTTTGTGGTATGGCTACACCTTC.

This chain links TRBV27 with TRBJ1-2, with D possibly TRBD1 on 5 matching bases. This CDR3 spans 14 amino acids. Germline V CDR1 and CDR2: MNHEY, SMNVEV (reference sequence). V lost 6 bases to trimming and J lost 5 bases, with 16 bases between them. DNA for the CDR3: TGTGCCAGCAGCCTTGGGGGGTTTAGTTATGGCTACACCTTC. This encodes CASSLGGFSYGYTF.

V is TRBV2 and J is TRBJ1-5; D ambiguous. The CDR3 totals 15 residues. Between the trimmed V and J ends, which lost 5 bases and 7 bases, there was a span of 18 bases. Germline assignment: CDR1 SNHLY and CDR2 FYNNEI. CDR3 loop: CASSTEGGYRQPQHF. The DNA for the CDR3 is TGTGCCAGCAGTACCGAGGGAGGGTACAGACAGCCCCAGCATTTT.

The genes are TRBV15 and TRBJ2-1; 9 nucleotides align to TRBD2. The CDR3 is 15 amino acids. The junction had 4 bases not matched to a gene; V was cut back by 1 base and J by 6 bases. Germline V gene sequence: CDR1 LNHNV, CDR2 YYDKDF (reference sequence). CDR3 loop: CATSRVQRGVNEQFF. The CDR3 coding sequence is TGTGCCACCAGCAGAGTCCAGCGGGGGGTCAATGAGCAGTTCTTC.

V and J are TRBV5-1 and TRBJ2-5, with TRBD2 matching 14 bases. Per the germline V gene, CDR1 is SGHRS and CDR2 is YFSETQ. CDR3 length: 18 amino acids. With V trimmed by 0 bases and J by 5 bases, 9 bases remained unmatched. The CDR3, as DNA: TGCGCCAGCAGCTTGGGGACTAGCGGGAGGATAGTGTGGGAGACCCAGTACTTC. Its protein product is CASSLGTSGRIVWETQYF. Full variable domain (remainder filled in from reference TRBV5-1 and TRBJ2-5): KAGVTQTPRYLIKTRGQQVTLSCSPISGHRSVSWYQQTPGQGLQFLFEYFSETQRNKGNFPGRFSGRQFSNSRSEMNVSTLELGDSALYLCASSLGTSGRIVWETQYFGPGTRLLVL.

V gene TRBV14 combines with J gene TRBJ1-2; D ambiguous. The germline CDR1 and CDR2 sequences are SGHDN and FVKESK. V dropped 4 bases and J dropped 5 bases, with 8 bases sitting between them. The CDR3 runs 12 residues. For the CDR3, the DNA is TGTGCCAGCAGCCGTAACAGTTATGGCTACACCTTC. It is translated as CASSRNSYGYTF. Together with reference TRBV14 and TRBJ1-2, the CDR3 gives the full variable domain: EAGVTQFPSHSVIEKGQTVTLRCDPISGHDNLYWYRRVMGKEIKFLLHFVKESKQDESGMPNNRFLAERTGGTYSTLKVQPAELEDSGVYFCASSRNSYGYTFGSGTRLTVV.

The gene calls are TRBV6-5 and TRBJ2-5; TRBD1 is a possible D gene (6 bases). The J call is uncertain, as TRBJ2-7 better fits the DNA end. Per germline, CDR1 MNHEY and CDR2 SVGAGI. The CDR3 runs to 13 residues. The CDR3 DNA reads as TGTGCCAGCAGTCCGGACAGCGCCTACGAGCAGTACTTC. Protein: CASSPDSAYEQYF.

CDR3 amino acids: CASTKPGDFTNYGYTF. The CDR3 DNA reads TGTGCCAGTACTAAACCCGGAGATTTCACTAACTATGGCTACACCTTC. The chain links TRBV19 to TRBJ1-2; no reliable D call. The germline V gene has CDR1 LNHDA and CDR2 SQIVND (reference sequence). The CDR3 is made up of 16 amino acids. V dropped 7 bases and J dropped 0 bases, with 18 bases sitting between them. Filled out from reference TRBV19 and TRBJ1-2, the complete variable domain reads DGGITQSPKYLFRKEGQNVTLSCEQNLNHDAMYWYRQDPGQGLRLIYYSQIVNDFQKGDIAEGYSVSREKKESFPLTVTSAQKNPTAFYLCASTKPGDFTNYGYTFGSGTRLTVV.

The genes are TRBV18 and TRBJ2-7; D is uncertain. There are 11 residues in the CDR3. The V gene lost 5 bases and the J gene lost 3 bases, with 5 bases spanning the gap. CDR1 and CDR2 (germline): KGHSH, LQKENI. CDR3 sequence reads: CASSGLYEQYF. Here the CDR3 DNA reads TGTGCCAGCTCAGGGCTCTACGAGCAGTACTTC.

The CDR3 reads CASSLARLFNYEQYF. CDR3 bases: TGTGCCAGCAGCTTAGCGCGGCTGTTCAACTACGAGCAGTACTTC. The chain recombines TRBV7-8 with TRBJ2-7; D remains unclear. V lost 0 bases to trimming and J lost 3 bases, with 12 bases between them. Germline CDR1 and CDR2: SGHVS and FQNEAQ. The CDR3 sequence is 15 residues long.

V is TRBV9 and J is TRBJ1-1; TRBD1 matches 7 bases. There are 14 residues in the CDR3. Germline V CDR1 and CDR2: SGDLS, YYNGEE. Trimming at V came to 3 bases and at J to 6 bases, leaving 8 bases not matched to a gene. DNA for the CDR3: TGTGCCAGCAGCGCTGCGGACAGGTACGCTGAAGCTTTCTTT. Translation gives CASSAADRYAEAFF.

The gene calls are TRBV2 and TRBJ2-5, with a tentative D call TRBD1 (5 bases). This CDR3 spans 13 amino acids. Trimming stripped 4 bases from V and 7 bases from J, with 13 bases between. Germline V gene lookup returns CDR1 SNHLY and CDR2 FYNNEI. CDR3 bases: TGTGCCAGCAGTGGTTCGGTTGGGGCGACCCAGTACTTC. Translated, it gives CASSGSVGATQYF.

The V call is TRBV5-4, the J call TRBJ2-1; TRBD2 is a possible D gene (6 bases). Germline V lookup: CDR1 SGHNT, CDR2 YYREEE (reference sequence). The CDR3 totals 15 residues. Trimming removed 3 bases from V and 4 bases from J, with 14 bases in between. The chain's CDR3 is CASSSPGLRYNEQFF. Here the CDR3 DNA reads TGTGCCAGCAGCTCGCCGGGACTTCGATACAATGAGCAGTTCTTC.

The chain links TRBV12-5 to TRBJ1-1, with D maybe TRBD1 (6 bases). CDR1 and CDR2 from the germline V gene are LGHNT and FRNRAP. CDR3 size: 14 residues. V was cut by 1 base and J by 5 bases, with 11 bases left in between. CDR3 residues: CASGLDTRGTEAFF. Written as DNA, the CDR3 is TGTGCTAGTGGTTTGGACACCAGGGGAACTGAAGCTTTCTTT.

V is TRBV12-5 and J is TRBJ1-1; no clear D. CDR1 and CDR2 from the germline V gene are LGHNT and FRNRAP. The CDR3 has 12 residues. Between the trimmed V and J ends, which lost 2 bases and 6 bases, there was a span of 7 bases. CDR3 residues: CASGLPDSEAFF. CDR3 nucleotide sequence: TGTGCTAGTGGTTTGCCTGACTCTGAAGCTTTCTTT.

The rearrangement joins TRBV10-3 to TRBJ1-2; the D gene is possibly TRBD1 (5 bases). This CDR3 has 11 residues. Germline CDR1 reads ENHRY; CDR2 reads SYGVKD. The V end was cut by 7 bases, the J end by 6 bases, with 9 bases between. CDR3 protein: CAITDSNGYTF. In DNA, the CDR3 is TGTGCCATCACCGACAGTAATGGCTACACCTTC.

This clone came up once. The chain employs TRBV10-3 and TRBJ1-4; 9 nucleotides agree with TRBD1. There are 16 residues in the CDR3. Germline V gives CDR1 ENHRY, CDR2 SYGVKD. The J segment lost 2 bases and the V segment lost 3 bases, leaving 4 bases of the junction unmatched. The CDR3 protein is CAISEQGAGTNEKLFF. For the CDR3, the DNA is TGTGCCATCAGTGAACAGGGGGCCGGGACTAATGAAAAACTGTTTTTT.